Below, 2 T cell receptor beta chains from the same sample are listed, as sequenced in a study of cytomegalovirus exposure and HLA in healthy donors. Vbeta (60) and Jbeta (13) primers were used in the PCR. TCRdb's table, derived via immunoSEQ multiplex PCR, lists solely in-frame clones and lacks some. The sample includes about 240,000 clones, over 80% of them seen just once. The sequencing input was PBMCs. The receptor source for this set is a woman in her thirties or forties in good health and CMV-seropositive.

This chain joins TRBV5-1 and TRBJ1-4; D is unclear. Per the germline V gene, CDR1 is SGHRS and CDR2 is YFSETQ. This CDR3 is built from 15 residues. Trimming pared 0 bases from V and 8 bases from J, leaving 14 bases between. CDR3 loop: CASSLAVAEREKLFF. In nucleotides, the CDR3 is TGCGCCAGCAGCTTGGCTGTCGCCGAGAGGGAAAAACTGTTTTTT.

The CDR3 coding sequence is TGTGCCAGCAGTAAGGACGGAGGAACTAATGAAAAACTGTTTTTT. Its translation is CASSKDGGTNEKLFF. The chain combines TRBV5-4 with TRBJ1-4; unclear D gene. The CDR3 is made up of 15 amino acids. Trimming removed 5 bases from V and 1 base from J, with 12 bases in between. Germline V gives CDR1 SGHNT, CDR2 YYREEE (reference sequence).